This is a list of T cell receptor beta chains from one sample in a study of post-analysis software for immune sequencing data. TCRdb re-analysed the PCR reads in MiXCR, keeping a single row per CDR3 protein. The sample lists 150,000 to 200,000 distinct CDR3 sequences; 35% to 40% were seen once. The sample consisted of blood, taken after autologous hematopoietic stem cell transplantation. These receptors were collected from a girl between 10 and 17 years old with multiple sclerosis. CDR3s include the opening cysteine and the closing phenylalanine or tryptophan. D genes are given only for firm matches. Rows give clone size only sometimes, using once, few, many, or a class for an expanded clone.

abundance: -; v_gene: TRBV24-1; j_gene: TRBJ2-3; d_gene: TRBD2; CDR3nt: TGTGCCACCAGTGACCCCACCAGGACTAGCGGGGGCTCGTCGGATACGCAGTATTTT; CDR3aa: CATSDPTRTSGGSSDTQYF
abundance: -; v_gene: TRBV7-2; j_gene: TRBJ1-2; d_gene: -; CDR3nt: TGTGCCAGCAGCTTTCCGGGAAAAGGGGGCTACACCTTC; CDR3aa: CASSFPGKGGYTF
abundance: few; v_gene: TRBV12-3/TRBV12-4; j_gene: TRBJ2-2; d_gene: TRBD1; CDR3nt: TGTGCCAGCAGGGCCCCGAGGACAGGGCCCGGGGAGCTGTTTTTT; CDR3aa: CASRAPRTGPGELFF
abundance: -; v_gene: TRBV2; j_gene: TRBJ1-2; d_gene: -; CDR3nt: TGTGCCACTAGAAGGGGATCCGGTATTTTATCTTATGGCTACACCTTC; CDR3aa: CATRRGSGILSYGYTF
abundance: -; v_gene: TRBV29-1; j_gene: TRBJ1-2; d_gene: TRBD1; CDR3nt: TGCAGCGTGGGGGACAGGGAAGGTGGCTACACCTTC; CDR3aa: CSVGDREGGYTF
abundance: few; v_gene: TRBV20-1; j_gene: TRBJ2-3; d_gene: TRBD2; CDR3nt: TGCAGTGCTAATCCCCTGAGCGGGAGGGACACAGATACGCAGTATTTT; CDR3aa: CSANPLSGRDTDTQYF
abundance: -; v_gene: TRBV20-1; j_gene: TRBJ2-5; d_gene: -; CDR3nt: TGCAGTGCTAGAGACGGGCGGGGAGCGGAGACCCAGTACTTC; CDR3aa: CSARDGRGAETQYF
abundance: -; v_gene: TRBV6-6; j_gene: TRBJ2-6; d_gene: -; CDR3nt: TGTGCCTCCCAAGCACAGAGCTCTGGGGCCAACGTCCTGACTTTC; CDR3aa: CASQAQSSGANVLTF
abundance: many; v_gene: TRBV10-3; j_gene: TRBJ2-3; d_gene: -; CDR3nt: TGTGCCATCAGTAAAGGGACAGATACGCAGTATTTT; CDR3aa: CAISKGTDTQYF
abundance: -; v_gene: TRBV7-9; j_gene: TRBJ2-5; d_gene: -; CDR3nt: TGTGCCAGCAGTTTAGTCGGGACCTCGGGGGAGACCCAGTACTTC; CDR3aa: CASSLVGTSGETQYF
abundance: many; v_gene: TRBV14; j_gene: TRBJ1-2; d_gene: -; CDR3nt: TGTGCCAGCAGCCAAGGGGGGAACTATGGCTACACCTTC; CDR3aa: CASSQGGNYGYTF
abundance: -; v_gene: TRBV28; j_gene: TRBJ1-5; d_gene: -; CDR3nt: TGTGCCAGCAAGGGGGTTAATCAGCCCCAGCATTTT; CDR3aa: CASKGVNQPQHF
abundance: -; v_gene: TRBV7-3; j_gene: TRBJ2-5; d_gene: -; CDR3nt: TGTGTCAGCAGCTTCACAGGCGGGGAGGCCCAGTACTTC; CDR3aa: CVSSFTGGEAQYF
abundance: -; v_gene: TRBV7-9; j_gene: TRBJ1-1; d_gene: -; CDR3nt: TGTGCCAGCAGCTTAGCAGGAGTCCCTGAAGCTTTCTTT; CDR3aa: CASSLAGVPEAFF
abundance: few; v_gene: TRBV6-5; j_gene: TRBJ1-5; d_gene: -; CDR3nt: TGTGCCAGCAGTTACGGCGAAAATCAGCCCCAGCATTTT; CDR3aa: CASSYGENQPQHF
abundance: many; v_gene: TRBV24-1; j_gene: TRBJ2-5; d_gene: -; CDR3nt: TGTGCCACCAGTGATTCCCCGGGGGGCAGGGGGCTTTCAGAGACCCAGTACTTC; CDR3aa: CATSDSPGGRGLSETQYF